This passage covers 7 T cell receptor beta chains from one sample sequenced in a study of cytomegalovirus exposure and HLA in healthy donors. The PCR contained 60 Vbeta and 13 Jbeta primers. This table comes from immunoSEQ multiplex PCR, and its TCRdb copy is limited to in-frame clones, with some not included. The sample holds roughly 140,000 clones, approximately 68% seen once. Sequenced sample: PBMCs. The origin of the receptors is a man aged 55 to 69 in good health and CMV-seronegative.

There are a few counts of this clone. The J gene is TRBJ2-5, the V gene TRBV7-2, with D possibly matching TRBD2 (5 bases). This CDR3 spans 13 amino acids. V lost 5 bases and J lost 3, with 10 bases in between. The germline CDR1 and CDR2 sequences are SGHTA and FQGNSA. CDR3 in amino acids: CASSVSAEETQYF. The CDR3 DNA is TGTGCCAGCAGCGTTAGCGCGGAAGAGACCCAGTACTTC.

The V gene is TRBV7-9, the J gene TRBJ2-1; 11 nucleotides align to TRBD2. Trimming cost V 6 bases and J 5 bases; bases outside gene matches: 6. CDR1 and CDR2 (germline): SEHNR, FQNEAQ (reference sequence). This CDR3 has 15 residues. The CDR3 nucleotides are TGTGCCAGCAGTATGGGGACTAGCGGCCACAATGAGCAGTTCTTC. Translation: CASSMGTSGHNEQFF. The full variable domain, with the rest looked up from reference TRBV7-9 and TRBJ2-1, is DTGVSQNPRHKITKRGQNVTFRCDPISEHNRLYWYRQTLGQGPEFLTYFQNEAQLEKSRLLSDRFSAERPKGSFSTLEIQRTEQGDSAMYLCASSMGTSGHNEQFFGPGTRLTVL.

The rearrangement links TRBV28 to TRBJ1-3; 8 bases match TRBD1. The CDR3 consists of 16 residues. Germline trimming cut 7 bases from V and 0 bases from J; bases unmatched to any gene: 8. Germline CDR1 MDHEN, CDR2 SYDVKM. The CDR3 DNA is TGTGCCAGCACCCCAGGGGGCTCCAGCTCTGGAAACACCATATATTTT. This encodes CASTPGGSSSGNTIYF.

The rearrangement uses TRBV11-2 and TRBJ1-6; TRBD1 is a possible D gene (6 bases). This CDR3 spans 15 amino acids. The germline V and J ends were trimmed by 6 bases and 5 bases, with 14 bases remaining between them. Germline CDR1 is SGHAT and CDR2 is FQNNGV. The CDR3 nucleotides are TGTGCCAGCAGTTCGGGACACCCAAATAATTCACCCCTCCACTTT. As protein: CASSSGHPNNSPLHF.

The count of this clone is one. J is TRBJ2-5 and V is TRBV5-1, with D possibly TRBD2 on 5 matching bases. The end of the DNA fits TRBJ2-7 better, so the J call may be wrong. The germline CDR1 and CDR2 sequences are SGHRS and YFSETQ. This CDR3 comprises 14 residues. The CDR3 sequence: CASSLAVSSYEQYF. The CDR3 DNA reads as TGCGCCAGCAGCTTAGCGGTTAGCTCCTACGAGCAGTACTTC.

The chain carries TRBV19 and TRBJ2-3, with 10 bases matching TRBD2. With V trimmed by 2 bases and J by 2 bases, 7 bases remained unmatched. This CDR3 is built from 17 residues. The germline V gene has CDR1 LNHDA and CDR2 SQIVND (reference sequence). This CDR3 reads CASSIMASGSLTDTQYF. In nucleotides, the CDR3 is TGTGCCAGTAGTATAATGGCTAGCGGGAGCCTCACAGATACGCAGTATTTT.

This clone was detected only a few times. The chain recombines TRBV6-5 with TRBJ2-1; 8 nucleotides agree with TRBD2. The length of the CDR3 is 12 residues. Germline CDR1 is MNHEY and CDR2 is SVGAGI. The J segment lost 14 bases and the V segment lost 6 bases, leaving 9 bases of the junction unmatched. The CDR3 protein is CASRLTSGREFF. For the CDR3, the DNA is TGTGCCAGCAGGCTCACTAGCGGACGGGAGTTCTTC.